This TCR beta chain stems from a study of control samples from healthy donors and cancer patients. The table came from immunoSEQ multiplex PCR; TCRdb's copy has only in-frame clones and leaves some out. The repertoire holds about 83,000 clones, with 91% as singletons. V lost 4 bases, J lost 10 bases, and 14 bases lay in between. The CDR3 has 13 residues. Germline lookup yields CDR1 SGHDT and CDR2 YYEEEE. The receptor was derived from a man between 45 and 60 years old in good health. The specimen was blood. The chain has TRBV5-6 and TRBJ1-4; tentative D call: TRBD1 (5 bases). DNA of the CDR3: TGTGCCAGCAGCACCCGGGACGGGGTAAAACTGTTTTTT. Amino acid sequence: CASSTRDGVKLFF.